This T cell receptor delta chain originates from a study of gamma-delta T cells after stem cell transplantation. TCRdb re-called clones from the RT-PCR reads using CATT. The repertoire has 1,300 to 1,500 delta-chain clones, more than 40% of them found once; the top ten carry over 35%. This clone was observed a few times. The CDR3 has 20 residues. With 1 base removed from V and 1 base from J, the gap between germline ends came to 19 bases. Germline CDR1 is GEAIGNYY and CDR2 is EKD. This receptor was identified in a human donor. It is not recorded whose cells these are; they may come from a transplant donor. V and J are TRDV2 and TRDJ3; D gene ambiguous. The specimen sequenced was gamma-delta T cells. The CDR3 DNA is TGTGCCTGTGACACGGCGGATGGATCCCCCAAGTCCTGGGACACCCGACAGATGTTTTTC. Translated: CACDTADGSPKSWDTRQMFF.